This passage covers 29 T cell receptor beta chains from one sample sequenced in a study of T cell responses to AZD1222 COVID-19 vaccine. Clones were sequenced by immunoSEQ multiplex PCR, and TCRdb holds only the in-frame ones, with some missing. The table shows fewer than 70,000 clones, with 89% occurring only once. Source: peripheral blood, taken 28 days after the second AZD1222 dose. The receptors originated from an adult who received the AZD1222 COVID-19 vaccine.

V and J are TRBV28 and TRBJ2-2; 7 positions agree with TRBD2. With 6 bases clipped from V and 1 base from J, the junction kept 5 bases outside the gene matches. The CDR3 is 15 residues long. CDR1 MDHEN and CDR2 SYDVKM come from the germline V gene. The CDR3 protein is CASSRGGENTGELFF. In DNA, the CDR3 is TGTGCCAGCAGCCGCGGGGGAGAGAACACCGGGGAGCTGTTTTTT.

The chain joins TRBV10-3 to TRBJ1-1; 10 positions match TRBD1. CDR1 is ENHRY and CDR2 is SYGVKD in the germline V gene. CDR3 length: 17 amino acids. The V gene end was trimmed by 4 bases and the J gene end by 0 bases; junction bases not matched to a gene: 8. The CDR3 here is CAISVVGTGAMNTEAFF. In DNA form, the CDR3 reads TGTGCCATCAGTGTTGTAGGGACAGGGGCCATGAACACTGAAGCTTTCTTT.

This clone has a handful of counts. The V call is TRBV2, the J call TRBJ1-4; no firm D call. Germline values: CDR1 SNHLY, CDR2 FYNNEI. The CDR3 sequence is 16 residues long. The V and J ends lost 0 bases and 3 bases respectively, with 11 bases between them. The CDR3 is CASSEALSVSNEKLFF. The DNA of the CDR3 is TGTGCCAGCAGTGAAGCGCTGAGTGTATCTAATGAAAAACTGTTTTTT. The variable domain in full, completed from reference TRBV2 and TRBJ1-4, reads EPEVTQTPSHQVTQMGQEVILRCVPISNHLYFYWYRQILGQKVEFLVSFYNNEISEKSEIFDDQFSVERPDGSNFTLKIRSTKLEDSAMYFCASSEALSVSNEKLFFGSGTQLSVL.

The chain recombines TRBV3-1 (or the pseudogene TRBV3-2) with TRBJ2-3; 11 nucleotides agree with TRBD2. The germline CDR1 and CDR2 sequences are LGHDT and YNNKEL (reference sequence). With V trimmed by 4 bases and J by 2 bases, 5 bases remained unmatched. The CDR3 sequence is 16 residues long. The CDR3 DNA sequence: TGTGCCAGCAGCCTGGGACTAGCGGCTTACACAGATACGCAGTATTTT. Translated, it gives CASSLGLAAYTDTQYF.

The genes are TRBV11-3 and TRBJ1-1, with 11 nucleotides matching TRBD1. The V and J ends lost 5 bases and 3 bases, in that order; junction bases with no gene match: 5. The CDR3 extends over 15 amino acids. Germline-derived CDR1 and CDR2 are SGHNT and YENEEA. This CDR3 reads CASSLPGQGDTEAFF. In DNA, the CDR3 is TGTGCCAGCAGCCTGCCGGGACAGGGGGACACTGAAGCTTTCTTT.

This clone was seen a single time. This chain links TRBV25-1 with TRBJ1-2; 9 positions agree with TRBD1. CDR1 MGHDK and CDR2 SYGVNS come from the germline V gene. This CDR3 is built from 15 residues. V trimming: 3 bases; J trimming: 4 bases; junction bases outside the gene matches: 6. The CDR3 loop reads CASSDPSTGGYGYTF. Written as DNA, the CDR3 is TGTGCCAGCAGTGACCCTTCGACAGGGGGCTATGGCTACACCTTC.

The DNA for the CDR3 is TGTGCCAGCCTTACGGGACGCCTGAACACTGAAGCTTTCTTT. It specifies CASLTGRLNTEAFF. The chain couples TRBV2 to TRBJ1-1; D possibly corresponds to TRBD1 (5 bases). The V end lost 8 bases, the J end lost 0 bases, and 13 bases lay between the germline ends. The CDR3 contains 14 residues. Per germline, CDR1 SNHLY and CDR2 FYNNEI.

The chain uses TRBV5-1 and TRBJ2-7, with D perhaps TRBD1 (5 bases). Germline CDR1 is SGHRS and CDR2 is YFSETQ. V gave up 3 bases and J gave up 4 bases, with 17 bases separating them. The CDR3 extends over 15 amino acids. This chain's CDR3 is CASSYRQPPGYEQYF. The CDR3 coding sequence is TGCGCCAGCAGCTACCGACAGCCCCCGGGTTACGAGCAGTACTTC.

The chain has TRBV30 and TRBJ2-3; no definite D call. This CDR3 has 12 residues. Germline values: CDR1 GTSNPN, CDR2 SVGIG (reference sequence). V was clipped by 7 bases and J by 1 base, with 9 bases between them. The CDR3 DNA sequence: TGTGCCTACCACATTGGCACAGATACGCAGTATTTT. This codes for CAYHIGTDTQYF.

V gene TRBV7-2 combines with J gene TRBJ2-2; the D gene is possibly TRBD1 (5 bases). This CDR3 is built from 16 residues. V was clipped by 5 bases and J by 1 base, with 14 bases between them. Germline V gene data show CDR1 as SGHTA and CDR2 as FQGNSA. Written as DNA, the CDR3 is TGTGCCAGCAGCCGTCACAGGAGCTTGAACACCGGGGAGCTGTTTTTT. Translated: CASSRHRSLNTGELFF.

The rearrangement uses TRBV5-1 and TRBJ1-1; TRBD1 is a possible D gene (6 bases). The CDR3 has 15 amino acids. Trimming took 2 bases from V and 4 from J, leaving 15 bases between them. Per germline, CDR1 SGHRS and CDR2 YFSETQ. The CDR3, as DNA: TGCGCCAGCAGCTTACAACAGGGATGGGGCACTGAAGCTTTCTTT. Translating it yields CASSLQQGWGTEAFF. The full variable domain, completed using reference TRBV5-1 and TRBJ1-1, is KAGVTQTPRYLIKTRGQQVTLSCSPISGHRSVSWYQQTPGQGLQFLFEYFSETQRNKGNFPGRFSGRQFSNSRSEMNVSTLELGDSALYLCASSLQQGWGTEAFFGQGTRLTVV.

This clone was picked up a small number of times. The rearrangement joins TRBV7-2 to TRBJ2-5; 12 nucleotides agree with TRBD2. The CDR3 spans 14 residues. Losses at the gene ends were 3 bases for V and 5 bases for J; bases not matched to a gene: 1. CDR1 and CDR2 (germline): SGHTA, FQGNSA. This chain's CDR3 is CASSFGLAGETQYF. The CDR3, as DNA: TGTGCCAGCAGCTTCGGACTAGCGGGGGAGACCCAGTACTTC.

The V gene is TRBV21-1, the J gene TRBJ2-7. TRBV21-1 is a pseudogene. The CDR3 covers 15 residues. The CDR3 DNA follows: TGTGCCAGCAGCAAAAGAGGGGATGAGTCCTACGAGCAGTACTTC. Its protein product is CASSKRGDESYEQYF.

The table lists this clone with a count of one. This chain uses TRBV15 with TRBJ1-1; a weak D match, TRBD1 (5 bases). The CDR3 runs 16 residues. The V end was cut by 0 bases, the J end by 1 base, with 12 bases between. CDR1 and CDR2 from the germline V gene are LNHNV and YYDKDF (reference sequence). CDR3 loop: CATSRDGGFENTEAFF. CDR3 DNA: TGTGCCACCAGCAGAGACGGGGGTTTCGAGAACACTGAAGCTTTCTTT. The whole variable domain, remainder taken from reference TRBV15 and TRBJ1-1, is DAMVIQNPRYQVTQFGKPVTLSCSQTLNHNVMYWYQQKSSQAPKLLFHYYDKDFNNEADTPDNFQSRRPNTSFCFLDIRSPGLGDTAMYLCATSRDGGFENTEAFFGQGTRLTVV.

The chain couples TRBV28 to TRBJ2-3; D possibly matches TRBD1 or TRBD2 (5 bases each). The ends were cut back, 6 bases at V and 0 bases at J, with 13 bases in the middle. This CDR3 region has 15 residues. Germline V gene lookup returns CDR1 MDHEN and CDR2 SYDVKM. The CDR3 spells CASRSPGRSTDTQYF. CDR3 bases: TGTGCCAGCAGATCTCCGGGACGGAGCACAGATACGCAGTATTTT.

The genes are TRBV3-1 (or the pseudogene TRBV3-2) and TRBJ2-2; D gene ambiguous. CDR1 and CDR2 from the germline V gene are LGHDT and YNNKEL (reference sequence). The CDR3 contains 13 residues. V shed 4 bases and J shed 7 bases, with 10 bases lying between them. The CDR3, as DNA: TGTGCCAGCAGCCCTCCGAGCCGCGGGGAGCTGTTTTTT. It specifies CASSPPSRGELFF.

The J gene is TRBJ2-7, the V gene TRBV5-1; D is undetermined. CDR3 length: 16 amino acids. CDR1 is SGHRS, CDR2 YFSETQ, per germline. Between the trimmed V and J ends, which lost 3 bases and 2 bases, there was a span of 18 bases. For the CDR3, the DNA is TGCGCCAGCAGCTCGTCAAGGTCAATAAGGCCCTACGAGCAGTACTTC. Amino acid sequence: CASSSSRSIRPYEQYF.

The DNA for the CDR3 is TGTGCCAGTACCCAGGGATACTCTGGAAACACCATATATTTT. Translated: CASTQGYSGNTIYF. This chain joins TRBV19 and TRBJ1-3; D possibly corresponds to TRBD1 (5 bases). Germline V CDR1 and CDR2: LNHDA, SQIVND (reference sequence). V lost 7 bases to trimming and J lost 0 bases, with 10 bases between them. There are 14 residues in the CDR3.

The chain has TRBV9 and TRBJ2-2; D uncertain. The V end was cut by 3 bases, the J end by 9 bases, with 9 bases between. This CDR3 is built from 12 residues. The germline V gene encodes CDR1 SGDLS and CDR2 YYNGEE. CDR3 sequence reads: CASSGFRRELFF. The DNA for the CDR3 is TGTGCCAGCAGCGGATTTAGGAGGGAGCTGTTTTTT.

On this clone: Other DNA sequences from this sample encode an identical CDR3 as well. The chain joins TRBV19 to TRBJ2-5; unclear D gene. The CDR3 loop spans 11 amino acids. Germline V lookup: CDR1 LNHDA, CDR2 SQIVND (reference sequence). The germline V and J ends were trimmed by 3 bases and 5 bases, with 4 bases remaining between them. In nucleotides, the CDR3 is TGTGCCAGTAGTATCCGGGAGACCCAGTACTTC. Translation gives CASSIRETQYF.

The chain combines TRBV2 with TRBJ2-2; D not resolved. CDR1 is SNHLY and CDR2 is FYNNEI in the germline V gene. CDR3 length: 13 amino acids. The V and J ends lost 1 base and 3 bases respectively, with 3 bases between them. CDR3 DNA: TGTGCCAGCAGTGAAGAGTACACCGGGGAGCTGTTTTTT. Its translation: CASSEEYTGELFF.

There are a few counts of this clone. This chain connects TRBV6-5 to TRBJ1-2, with TRBD1 identical over 9 bases. Unmatched junction bases numbered 7, after V lost 4 bases and J lost 7 bases. This CDR3 region has 14 residues. Germline V CDR1 and CDR2: MNHEY, SVGAGI. DNA for the CDR3: TGTGCCAGCAGTTCCAAACAGGGGGCATTTGGCTACACCTTC. It encodes CASSSKQGAFGYTF.

J is TRBJ2-2 and V is TRBV7-3; D remains ambiguous. This CDR3 has 14 residues. The V and J ends lost 2 bases and 1 base respectively, with 5 bases between them. The V gene's germline CDR1 is SGHTA and CDR2 FQGTGA. The CDR3 DNA reads as TGTGCCAGCAGCTTATTCGAGAACACCGGGGAGCTGTTTTTT. This translates into CASSLFENTGELFF.

The genes are TRBV10-3 and TRBJ1-3; possibly TRBD1 for D (5 bases). V was shortened by 11 bases and J by 0 bases, with 17 bases between the two germline ends. The CDR3 loop spans 15 amino acids. Germline CDR1 reads ENHRY; CDR2 reads SYGVKD. The CDR3 reads CASGHPGSSGNTIYF. CDR3 bases: TGTGCCTCCGGGCATCCAGGGTCCTCTGGAAACACCATATATTTT.

This chain uses TRBV28 with TRBJ2-1; 8 bases agree with TRBD2. CDR1 is MDHEN and CDR2 is SYDVKM in the germline V gene. Unmatched junction bases numbered 5, after V lost 0 bases and J lost 4 bases. This CDR3 comprises 16 residues. The CDR3 bases are TGTGCCAGCAGTTTATGGGTAGCGGGGCAATACAATGAGCAGTTCTTC. It codes for CASSLWVAGQYNEQFF. Full variable domain (rest looked up from reference TRBV28 and TRBJ2-1): DVKVTQSSRYLVKRTGEKVFLECVQDMDHENMFWYRQDPGLGLRLIYFSYDVKMKEKGDIPEGYSVSREKKERFSLILESASTNQTSMYLCASSLWVAGQYNEQFFGPGTRLTVL.

The gene calls are TRBV5-1 and TRBJ2-5; D gene unclear. V lost 2 bases and J 1 base, leaving 6 bases between the germline ends. The CDR3 covers 13 residues. CDR1 SGHRS and CDR2 YFSETQ come from the germline V gene. CDR3 sequence (DNA): TGCGCCAGCAGCTTAGGGATCCAAGAGACCCAGTACTTC. Amino acid sequence: CASSLGIQETQYF.

This clone was recorded a few times. The chain recombines TRBV5-1 with TRBJ2-7; 11 bases agree with TRBD2. CDR1 is SGHRS, CDR2 YFSETQ, per germline. The CDR3 runs to 16 residues. V shed 0 bases and J 2 bases; nucleotides not matched to a gene: 4. This chain's CDR3 is CASSLGSSGRPYEQYF. DNA of the CDR3: TGCGCCAGCAGCTTGGGATCTAGCGGGAGGCCCTACGAGCAGTACTTC.

V gene TRBV6-5 combines with J gene TRBJ2-7; D perhaps matches TRBD1 (6 bases). The germline V gene encodes CDR1 MNHEY and CDR2 SVGAGI. Trimming took 5 bases from V and 7 from J, leaving 18 bases between them. The CDR3 covers 14 residues. The CDR3 loop reads CASSPRTALGEQYF. The CDR3 nucleotides read TGTGCCAGCAGTCCCCGGACAGCCTTGGGGGAGCAGTACTTC.

The V gene is TRBV6-5, the J gene TRBJ2-3; D is ambiguous. The CDR3 is 12 amino acids. Trimming took off 4 bases at V and 3 bases at J, with 5 bases between the two ends. Germline V lookup: CDR1 MNHEY, CDR2 SVGAGI. As DNA, the CDR3 is TGTGCCAGCAGTTTGGGGACAGATACGCAGTATTTT. Its translation is CASSLGTDTQYF.